This is a list of T cell receptor beta chains from one sample in a study of blood T cell repertoires in COVID-19. Sequencing used immunoSEQ multiplex PCR; TCRdb keeps in-frame clones, though not all of them. Of about 31,000 clones listed, roughly 90% are singletons. Sequencing was performed on peripheral blood. These receptors all stem from a woman between 40 and 55 years old with active or convalescent COVID-19. CDR3s include the opening cysteine and the closing phenylalanine or tryptophan. Fields, in order: V gene, J gene, clone size, D gene, CDR3 DNA, CDR3 protein. The D gene is left open where the match is weak. For some rows the clone size is stated as once, few or many, or as a class when expanded; others skip it.

>TRBV30|TRBJ2-7|.|TRBD1
TGTGCCTGGAGTGTGGGGGACAGTACCTACGAGCAGTACTTC
CAWSVGDSTYEQYF
>TRBV6-2/TRBV6-3|TRBJ1-5|.|.
TGTGCCAGCAGTTACGGGAGGCGGGCTCAGCCCCAGCATTTT
CASSYGRRAQPQHF
>TRBV12-3/TRBV12-4|TRBJ2-7|.|TRBD1
TGTGCCAGCAGCAACAGGGGGCTCGGCGAGCAGTACTTC
CASSNRGLGEQYF
>TRBV4-1|TRBJ1-2|.|TRBD1
TGCGCCAGCAGCCCGACAGGGTTGACTCCTAACTATGGCTACACCTTC
CASSPTGLTPNYGYTF
>TRBV29-1|TRBJ2-7|.|TRBD1
TGCAGCGTTGAAGGGACAGGGATTCCCTACGAGCAGTACTTC
CSVEGTGIPYEQYF
>TRBV27|TRBJ2-7|.|TRBD1
TGTGCCAGCAGTTTGCAATGGGGACAGGGAGGTCACGAGCAGTACTTC
CASSLQWGQGGHEQYF
>TRBV30|TRBJ1-2|.|.
TGTGCCTGGAGTCCTGGGGGGGGCTACACCTTC
CAWSPGGGYTF
>TRBV6-5|TRBJ2-5|.|TRBD2
TGTGCCAGCAGTTCCGAAGGAGCGGGGTACGAGACCCAGTACTTC
CASSSEGAGYETQYF
>TRBV3-1/TRBV3-2|TRBJ1-4|.|TRBD1
TGTGCCAGCAGCCCGGACAGGGGGAACGGAAAACTGTTTTTT
CASSPDRGNGKLFF
>TRBV10-2|TRBJ2-3|.|.
TGCGCCAGCAGTGAGGGAGCAGCAGATACGCAGTATTTT
CASSEGAADTQYF
>TRBV29-1|TRBJ2-3|.|TRBD1
TGCAGCGTTGTACAGGGGACAGATACGCAGTATTTT
CSVVQGTDTQYF
>TRBV28|TRBJ1-3|once|.
TGTGCCAGTATTACCTCCGGGGGTTTGTCTGGAAACACCATATATTTT
CASITSGGLSGNTIYF
>TRBV12-3/TRBV12-4|TRBJ2-7|.|TRBD1
TGTGCCAGCCGAAGACAGGCAGGGGGCGAGCAGTACTTC
CASRRQAGGEQYF
>TRBV6-5|TRBJ1-3|.|.
TGTGCCAGCGGGCGAGGGACTCTTGAAAACACCATATATTTT
CASGRGTLENTIYF
>TRBV6-5|TRBJ2-3|once|.
TGTGCCAGCAGGGGAACAAGCTACGAAGGGGAGTATTTT
CASRGTSYEGEYF
>TRBV20-1|TRBJ2-3|.|TRBD2
TGCAGTGCTAGTCCTCTTAGCGGGAGGGCCCTCCAATCGCAGTATTTT
CSASPLSGRALQSQYF
>TRBV2|TRBJ2-1|.|TRBD1
TGTGCCAGCAGTGAAGCAAGGACAGGGGGCAGGAAAAATGAGCAGTTCTTC
CASSEARTGGRKNEQFF
>TRBV9|TRBJ2-7|.|.
TGTGCCAGCAGCGTAAGCCCCGCCTACGAGCAGTACTTC
CASSVSPAYEQYF
>TRBV6-5|TRBJ2-1|.|TRBD2
TGTGCCAGCAGTTACAGGCCTAGCGGGAGTACTGATGAGCAGTTCTTC
CASSYRPSGSTDEQFF
>TRBV19|TRBJ1-5|.|TRBD1
TGTGCCAGCCGGGACAGGGGATGGTCCCAGCATTTT
CASRDRGWSQHF
>TRBV27|TRBJ2-1|.|TRBD2
TGTGCCAGCAGTCCTCTAGCGGGAGGGGGAAATGAGCAGTTCTTC
CASSPLAGGGNEQFF
>TRBV29-1|TRBJ2-2|.|TRBD2
TGCAGCGTTGCTAGCGGGACAAACACCGGGGAGCTGTTTTTT
CSVASGTNTGELFF